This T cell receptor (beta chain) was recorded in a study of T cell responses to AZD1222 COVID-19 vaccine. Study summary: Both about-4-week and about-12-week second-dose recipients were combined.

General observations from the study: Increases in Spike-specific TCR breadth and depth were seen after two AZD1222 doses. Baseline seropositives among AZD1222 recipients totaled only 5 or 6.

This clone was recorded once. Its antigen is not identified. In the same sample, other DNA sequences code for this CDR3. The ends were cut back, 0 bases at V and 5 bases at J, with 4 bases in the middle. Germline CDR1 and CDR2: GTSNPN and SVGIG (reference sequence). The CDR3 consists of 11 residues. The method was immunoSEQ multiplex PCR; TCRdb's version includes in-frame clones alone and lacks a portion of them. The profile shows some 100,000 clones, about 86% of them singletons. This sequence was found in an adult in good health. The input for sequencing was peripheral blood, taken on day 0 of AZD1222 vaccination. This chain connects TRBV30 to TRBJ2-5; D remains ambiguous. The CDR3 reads CAWSVLETQYF. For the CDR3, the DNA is TGTGCCTGGAGTGTACTTGAGACCCAGTACTTC. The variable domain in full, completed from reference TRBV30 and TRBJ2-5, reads SQTIHQWPATLVQPVGSPLSLECTVEGTSNPNLYWYRQAAGRGLQLLFYSVGIGQISSEVPQNLSASRPQDRQFILSSKKLLLSDSGFYLCAWSVLETQYFGPGTRLLVL.